The 26 T cell receptor beta chains below come from one sample, sequenced in a study of blood T cells in healthy people across ages (dated by TCRdb to between 2014 and 2017). The method behind the library was 5' RACE. Sequencing was carried out with an Illumina HiSeq 2500. The second PCR ran for roughly 6 to 11 cycles and used a J-beta primer mix along with a sample-barcoded 5' primer. TCRdb trimmed public reads at Q25 via fastp, called clones via MiXCR and kept in-frame beta chains. Rows are unified per CDR3 protein, each entry keeping the most common DNA and genes. The sample table records 1.5 million to 2 million distinct CDR3 sequences; less than 50% of these occur just once. Together, the top ten hold roughly 2% of the sample. The sequenced material came from blood. These receptors were collected from a woman aged 40 to 50 in good health.

The rearrangement joins TRBV6-5 to TRBJ2-6, with D possibly matching TRBD1 (6 bases). CDR1 is MNHEY and CDR2 is SVGAGI in the germline V gene. V was clipped by 0 bases and J by 0 bases, with 15 bases between them. This CDR3 is 19 amino acids long. The CDR3 coding sequence is TGTGCCAGCAGTTACTCGATACAGGGACCGGGCTCTGGGGCCAACGTCCTGACTTTC. Protein: CASSYSIQGPGSGANVLTF.

The chain combines TRBV6-5 with TRBJ2-3; D unclear. There are 17 residues in the CDR3. Germline lookup yields CDR1 MNHEY and CDR2 SVGAGI. Trimming took 3 bases from V and 4 from J, leaving 20 bases between them. The CDR3 reads CASSYTAWRVESDTQYF. The CDR3 DNA sequence: TGTGCCAGCAGTTATACCGCCTGGAGAGTTGAATCAGATACGCAGTATTTT.

The chain couples TRBV2 to TRBJ2-1; 8 bases are a match to TRBD1. The germline gives CDR1 SNHLY, CDR2 FYNNEI. The trim removed 4 bases at V and 3 bases at J, leaving 5 bases unmatched. The CDR3 is made up of 15 amino acids. The CDR3 spells CASSGETGDYNEQFF. The CDR3 region has the DNA TGTGCCAGCAGTGGAGAGACAGGGGACTACAATGAGCAGTTCTTC.

The chain links TRBV7-3 to TRBJ2-3; TRBD1 matches at 7 bases. Germline values: CDR1 SGHTA, CDR2 FQGTGA. The J segment lost 0 bases and the V segment lost 3 bases, leaving 3 bases of the junction unmatched. This CDR3 has 15 residues. The CDR3, as DNA: TGTGCCAGCAGCTTCTCGGGACAGAGCACAGATACGCAGTATTTT. Its protein product is CASSFSGQSTDTQYF.

Only one count was recorded for this clonotype. One end of the junction varies from germline; a read error may be responsible. In DNA, the CDR3 is TGCGCCAGCACTACTGCCGGCGTCAGAGGAGCAGATACGCAGTATTTT. As protein: CASTTAGVRGADTQYF. The rearrangement links TRBV6-5 to TRBJ2-3; D is uncertain. Germline values: CDR1 MNHEY, CDR2 SVGAGI. The CDR3 spans 16 residues.

V and J are TRBV7-2 and TRBJ2-5, with 12 bases aligning to TRBD2. In germline, CDR1 is SGHTA, CDR2 FQGNSA. V lost 1 base and J lost 5; bases outside the gene matches: 8. CDR3 length equals 17 residues. CDR3 sequence reads: CASSLGSSGGARETQYF. The CDR3 DNA is TGTGCCAGCAGCTTAGGATCTAGCGGGGGGGCCAGGGAGACCCAGTACTTC.

The chain uses TRBV20-1 and TRBJ1-2, with a weak D call TRBD1 (6 bases). The V gene's germline CDR1 is DFQATT and CDR2 SNEGSKA (reference sequence). The CDR3 extends over 12 amino acids. V was pared by 1 base and J by 8 bases, with 11 bases between. CDR3 in DNA: TGCAGTGCTAGAGGTCGACAGGAGGGCTACACCTTC. Translation: CSARGRQEGYTF.

The table lists this clonotype with a few counts. This chain joins TRBV7-2 and TRBJ2-3; 10 nucleotides align to TRBD2. CDR3 size: 15 residues. Looked up from germline, CDR1 is SGHTA and CDR2 is FQGNSA. V lost 1 base and J lost 3; bases outside the gene matches: 1. DNA for the CDR3: TGTGCCAGCAGCTTAGGGGGACTAGCGACAGATACGCAGTATTTT. Translating it yields CASSLGGLATDTQYF.

V usage is TRBV4-2 and J usage is TRBJ1-2; TRBD1 matches 11 bases. The J segment lost 4 bases and the V segment lost 0 bases, leaving 7 bases of the junction unmatched. The CDR3 is 17 amino acids. Germline V gene data show CDR1 as LGHNA and CDR2 as YNFKEQ. The CDR3 region is CASSQDRTGGLFYGYTF. DNA for the CDR3: TGTGCCAGCAGCCAAGATCGGACAGGGGGCCTTTTCTATGGCTACACCTTC.

The chain joins TRBV5-1 to TRBJ2-1; 7 bases match TRBD1. CDR1 and CDR2 from the germline V gene are SGHRS and YFSETQ. The CDR3 covers 15 residues. Trimming took 3 bases from V and 7 from J; bases not matched to a gene: 10. The CDR3 coding sequence is TGCGCCAGCAGCTCAGGAATGGGCAGGGGGAATGAGCAGTTCTTC. Translation: CASSSGMGRGNEQFF. Supplemented by reference TRBV5-1 and TRBJ2-1, the full variable domain reads KAGVTQTPRYLIKTRGQQVTLSCSPISGHRSVSWYQQTPGQGLQFLFEYFSETQRNKGNFPGRFSGRQFSNSRSEMNVSTLELGDSALYLCASSSGMGRGNEQFFGPGTRLTVL.

The rearrangement uses TRBV15 and TRBJ2-5; possibly TRBD1 for D (6 bases). The V end was cut by 0 bases, the J end by 2 bases, with 10 bases between. The CDR3 is 15 residues long. CDR1 LNHNV and CDR2 YYDKDF come from the germline V gene (reference sequence). CDR3 coding DNA: TGTGCCACCAGCAGAGACACAGGGTCTCAAGAGACCCAGTACTTC. Residues: CATSRDTGSQETQYF.

The chain is built from TRBV6-1 and TRBJ2-1; D not resolved. The CDR3 totals 12 residues. Germline V gene data show CDR1 as MNHNS and CDR2 as SASEGT. V was shortened by 7 bases and J by 0 bases, with 4 bases between the two germline ends. The CDR3: CASTFSYNEQFF. The CDR3 nucleotides are TGTGCCAGCACCTTCTCCTACAATGAGCAGTTCTTC.

The chain links TRBV28 to TRBJ1-4; D unclear. The germline V gene has CDR1 MDHEN and CDR2 SYDVKM. V lost 3 bases, J lost 3 bases, and 11 bases lay in between. The CDR3 spans 15 residues. The CDR3 coding sequence is TGTGCCAGCAGTTTTGCAGAACTCTCTAATGAAAAACTGTTTTTT. Residues: CASSFAELSNEKLFF.

This chain uses TRBV28 with TRBJ1-6, with 8 bases that match TRBD1. V trimming: 0 bases; J trimming: 10 bases; junction bases outside the gene matches: 5. CDR1 and CDR2 from the germline V gene are MDHEN and SYDVKM. There are 15 residues in the CDR3. This chain's CDR3 is CASSLWGRGQSPLHF. DNA of the CDR3: TGTGCCAGCAGTTTATGGGGCAGGGGGCAGTCACCCCTCCACTTT.

V and J are TRBV4-3 and TRBJ2-7; 13 nucleotides match TRBD2. The J segment lost 7 bases and the V segment lost 6 bases, leaving 12 bases of the junction unmatched. There are 16 residues in the CDR3. Germline V CDR1 and CDR2: LGHNA, YSLEER. The CDR3 loop is CASRPDRTSGGGEQYF. The CDR3 nucleotides are TGCGCCAGCAGACCAGATAGGACTAGCGGGGGTGGTGAGCAGTACTTC.

The chain recombines TRBV27 with TRBJ2-3; 11 bases map to TRBD2. The length of the CDR3 is 16 residues. Germline CDR1 MNHEY, CDR2 SMNVEV (reference sequence). J gave up 5 bases and V 3 bases, and 7 bases lay outside the gene matches. DNA of the CDR3: TGTGCCAGCAGTTTCAATAGCGGGGGGGCCCAAGATACGCAGTATTTT. Protein: CASSFNSGGAQDTQYF.

The chain recombines TRBV6-2 or TRBV6-3 with TRBJ1-2; 7 nucleotides align to TRBD1. Unmatched junction bases numbered 10, after V lost 8 bases and J lost 7 bases. CDR1 and CDR2 (germline): MNHEY, SVGEGT. This CDR3 contains 13 residues. CDR3 loop: CASVDRLQRGYTF. CDR3 DNA: TGTGCCAGCGTGGACAGGCTTCAGCGTGGCTACACCTTC.

The genes are TRBV20-1 and TRBJ2-1, with a tentative D call TRBD1 (5 bases). The CDR3 spans 17 residues. V lost 0 bases and J 7 bases, leaving 22 bases between the germline ends. Looked up from germline, CDR1 is DFQATT and CDR2 is SNEGSKA (reference sequence). The CDR3 region has the DNA TGCAGTGCTAGAGATCGGTTTTACAGGACACCCGTTAATGAGCAGTTCTTC. Translating it yields CSARDRFYRTPVNEQFF.

In this sample, this clonotype turned up a few times. The chain couples TRBV6-2 or TRBV6-3 to TRBJ2-4; tentatively, D is TRBD1 (6 bases). Trimming pared 6 bases from V and 6 bases from J, leaving 18 bases between. Germline assignment: CDR1 MNHEY and CDR2 SVGEGT. This CDR3 has 15 residues. The CDR3 here is CASSLQGGSLNIQYF. In DNA, the CDR3 is TGTGCCAGCAGCCTACAGGGTGGCTCCCTAAACATTCAGTACTTC.

This clonotype came up many times. The V and J genes are TRBV7-2 and TRBJ2-4; D is unclear. V dropped 5 bases and J dropped 0 bases, with 5 bases sitting between them. CDR1 SGHTA and CDR2 FQGNSA come from the germline V gene. The CDR3 totals 13 residues. Written as DNA, the CDR3 is TGTGCCAGCAGCGGGTTAGCCAAAAACATTCAGTACTTC. The encoded protein is CASSGLAKNIQYF.

V gene TRBV6-6 combines with J gene TRBJ2-1; 10 bases line up with TRBD2. The length of the CDR3 is 15 residues. V lost 2 bases to trimming and J lost 8 bases; unmatched junction nucleotides: 6. CDR1 and CDR2 (germline): MNHNY, SVGAGI (reference sequence). The CDR3 region has the DNA TGTGCCAGCAGTTACGTAGCTAGCGGGGGCTATGAGCAGTTCTTC. This encodes CASSYVASGGYEQFF.

This clonotype was seen more than once but under ten times. The genes are TRBV5-1 and TRBJ2-1; 8 bases are a match to TRBD2. Germline trimming cut 4 bases from V and 5 bases from J; bases unmatched to any gene: 11. The CDR3 loop spans 16 amino acids. CDR1 is SGHRS, CDR2 YFSETQ, per germline. The CDR3 here is CASSRLTSGGDNEQFF. CDR3 sequence (DNA): TGCGCCAGCAGCCGTCTCACAAGCGGGGGAGACAATGAGCAGTTCTTC.

This clonotype was observed a handful of times. The chain joins TRBV20-1 to TRBJ2-3; 13 positions agree with TRBD2. CDR1 is DFQATT, CDR2 SNEGSKA, per germline (reference sequence). The CDR3 has 16 amino acids. Trimming removed 5 bases from V and 2 bases from J; junction bases left unmatched: 7. Here the CDR3 DNA reads TGCAGTGCTGCCGAGGGACTAGCGGGGAACACAGATACGCAGTATTTT. It yields the protein CSAAEGLAGNTDTQYF.

The chain recombines TRBV20-1 with TRBJ2-3, with 7 bases that match TRBD1. Trimming at V came to 5 bases and at J to 0 bases, leaving 5 bases not matched to a gene. The CDR3 spans 14 residues. CDR1 is DFQATT and CDR2 is SNEGSKA in the germline V gene (reference sequence). The CDR3 loop is CSAPTGPSTDTQYF. CDR3 sequence (DNA): TGCAGTGCTCCGACAGGGCCTAGCACAGATACGCAGTATTTT.

The chain employs TRBV11-2 and TRBJ2-1; 8 positions agree with TRBD1. Germline trimming cut 5 bases from V and 5 bases from J; bases unmatched to any gene: 8. This CDR3 region has 15 residues. Germline V gene data show CDR1 as SGHAT and CDR2 as FQNNGV. CDR3 bases: TGTGCCAGCAGCCGGTACAGGGGGGATAACAATGAGCAGTTCTTC. It is translated as CASSRYRGDNNEQFF. The complete variable domain, with remaining parts taken from reference TRBV11-2 and TRBJ2-1, reads EAGVAQSPRYKIIEKRQSVAFWCNPISGHATLYWYQQILGQGPKLLIQFQNNGVVDDSQLPKDRFSAERLKGVDSTLKIQPAKLEDSAVYLCASSRYRGDNNEQFFGPGTRLTVL.

The chain combines TRBV10-3 with TRBJ1-5; D unclear. V shed 7 bases and J shed 3 bases, with 10 bases lying between them. CDR1 and CDR2 from the germline V gene are ENHRY and SYGVKD. This CDR3 comprises 13 residues. CDR3 nucleotides: TGTGCCATCAAAGCAGAGCCCAATCAGCCCCAGCATTTT. It translates to CAIKAEPNQPQHF.